This record concerns one T cell receptor (beta chain) sequence. What it binds is not known. Generated by immunoSEQ multiplex PCR, the TCRdb table keeps only in-frame clones and is missing some. This table has some 120,000 clones, roughly 90% appearing once. This specimen comes from a study of PD-1 blockade in mismatch repair-deficient tumors. Study-level information: Enrolled about 2012-2017, patients had progressing, pretreated mismatch repair-deficient cancers of 12 to 13 types. Study-wide points: Tumor-resident clones, often undetectable pretreatment in blood, expanded then contracted after pembrolizumab.

This clonotype originated in an adult with mismatch repair-deficient cancer. The specimen comprised peripheral blood, sampled approximately 72 weeks after starting pembrolizumab.

The CDR3 loop is CAISESSQAPYEQYF. CDR3 sequence (DNA): TGTGCCATCAGTGAGTCCTCGCAGGCCCCCTACGAGCAGTACTTC. The chain recombines TRBV10-3 with TRBJ2-7, with unresolved D. This CDR3 is 15 amino acids long. The ends were cut back, 0 bases at V and 2 bases at J, with 11 bases in the middle. Germline-derived CDR1 and CDR2 are ENHRY and SYGVKD.